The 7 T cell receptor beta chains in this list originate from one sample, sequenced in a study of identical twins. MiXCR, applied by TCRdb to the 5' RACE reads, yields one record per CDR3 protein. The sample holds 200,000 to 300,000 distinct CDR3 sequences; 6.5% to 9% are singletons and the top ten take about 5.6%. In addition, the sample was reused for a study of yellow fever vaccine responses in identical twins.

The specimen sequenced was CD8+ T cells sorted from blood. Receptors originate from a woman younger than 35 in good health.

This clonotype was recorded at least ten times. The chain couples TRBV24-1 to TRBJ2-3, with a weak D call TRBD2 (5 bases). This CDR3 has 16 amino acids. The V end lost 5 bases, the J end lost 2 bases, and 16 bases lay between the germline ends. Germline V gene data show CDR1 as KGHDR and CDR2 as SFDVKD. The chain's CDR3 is CATSGPTTFITDTQYF. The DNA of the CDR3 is TGTGCCACCAGTGGCCCGACTACCTTCATCACAGATACGCAGTATTTT.

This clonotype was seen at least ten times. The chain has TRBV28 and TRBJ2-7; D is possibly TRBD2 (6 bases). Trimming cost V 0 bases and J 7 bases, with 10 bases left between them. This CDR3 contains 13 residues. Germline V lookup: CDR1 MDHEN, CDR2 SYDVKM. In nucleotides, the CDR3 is TGTGCCAGCAGTTTATGGCGTCGGGGGGAGCAGTACTTC. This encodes CASSLWRRGEQYF. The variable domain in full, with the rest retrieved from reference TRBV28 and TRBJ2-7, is DVKVTQSSRYLVKRTGEKVFLECVQDMDHENMFWYRQDPGLGLRLIYFSYDVKMKEKGDIPEGYSVSREKKERFSLILESASTNQTSMYLCASSLWRRGEQYFGPGTRLTVT.

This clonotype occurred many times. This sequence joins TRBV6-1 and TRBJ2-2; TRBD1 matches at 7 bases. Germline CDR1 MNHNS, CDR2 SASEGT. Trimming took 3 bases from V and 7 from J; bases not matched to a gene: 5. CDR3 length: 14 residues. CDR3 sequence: CASSEAGQDGELFF. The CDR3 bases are TGTGCCAGCAGTGAGGCCGGACAGGACGGGGAGCTGTTTTTT.

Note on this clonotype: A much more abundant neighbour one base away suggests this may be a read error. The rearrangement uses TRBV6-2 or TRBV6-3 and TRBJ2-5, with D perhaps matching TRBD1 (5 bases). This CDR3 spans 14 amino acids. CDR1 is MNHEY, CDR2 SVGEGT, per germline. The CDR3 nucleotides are TGTGCCAGCAGCAATGGACATTTCCAAGAGACCCAGAACTTC. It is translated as CASSNGHFQETQNF.

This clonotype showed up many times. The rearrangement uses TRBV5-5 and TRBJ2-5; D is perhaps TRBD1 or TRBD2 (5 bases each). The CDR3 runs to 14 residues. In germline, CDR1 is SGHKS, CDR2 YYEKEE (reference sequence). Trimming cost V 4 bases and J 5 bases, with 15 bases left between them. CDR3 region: CASSPLGTGETQYF. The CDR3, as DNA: TGTGCCAGCAGCCCCCTGGGGACCGGTGAGACCCAGTACTTC.

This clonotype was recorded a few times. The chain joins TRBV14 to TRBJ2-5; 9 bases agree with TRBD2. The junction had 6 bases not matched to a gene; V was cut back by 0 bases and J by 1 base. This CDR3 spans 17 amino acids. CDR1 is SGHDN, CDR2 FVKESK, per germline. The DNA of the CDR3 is TGTGCCAGCAGCCAAGATGGGTCTAGCGGGGTCCAAGAGACCCAGTACTTC. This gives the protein CASSQDGSSGVQETQYF.

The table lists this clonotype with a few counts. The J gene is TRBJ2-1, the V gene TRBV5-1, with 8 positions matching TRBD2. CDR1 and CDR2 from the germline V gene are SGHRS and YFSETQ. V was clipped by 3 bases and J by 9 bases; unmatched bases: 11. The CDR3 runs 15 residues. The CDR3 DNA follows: TGCGCCAGCAGCTCCCGACTAGCGCGGACTGTTGAGCAGTTCTTC. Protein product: CASSSRLARTVEQFF.